One and the same sample provided the 8 T cell receptor beta chains below, sequenced in a study of blood T cell repertoires in COVID-19. TCRdb's copy holds only in-frame clones and misses some; the assay was immunoSEQ multiplex PCR. The sample carries approximately 270,000 clones, 80% to 90% recorded once. The specimen sequenced was PBMCs or T cells enriched from blood (not recorded which). These receptors were collected from a young woman who had recovered from COVID-19.

V gene TRBV11-2 combines with J gene TRBJ1-5; D possibly corresponds to TRBD1 (6 bases). The germline V gene encodes CDR1 SGHAT and CDR2 FQNNGV. The CDR3 has 15 residues. The ends were cut back, 5 bases at V and 2 bases at J, with 13 bases in the middle. CDR3 in amino acids: CASSPGAGRNQPQHF. CDR3 in DNA: TGTGCCAGCAGCCCAGGGGCAGGTCGCAATCAGCCCCAGCATTTT.

The chain has TRBV2 and TRBJ2-7; 9 positions match TRBD2. Germline loops: CDR1 SNHLY, CDR2 FYNNEI. The CDR3 contains 15 residues. V was pared by 9 bases and J by 5 bases, with 14 bases of the junction left unmatched. This CDR3 reads CARESLAGRRNEQYF. The CDR3 coding sequence is TGTGCCAGGGAGTCCCTAGCGGGGAGGAGGAACGAGCAGTACTTC.

The genes are TRBV2 and TRBJ1-2; D gene ambiguous. V was shortened by 1 base and J by 4 bases, with 7 bases between the two germline ends. The CDR3 spans 13 residues. Germline V gives CDR1 SNHLY, CDR2 FYNNEI. The CDR3 DNA follows: TGTGCCAGCAGTGAAGTAGCTTCCTATGGCTACACCTTC. Its protein product is CASSEVASYGYTF.

V and J are TRBV18 and TRBJ1-1; D is unresolved. CDR1 and CDR2 from the germline V gene are KGHSH and LQKENI. Trimming removed 3 bases from V and 2 bases from J, with 13 bases in between. The length of the CDR3 is 15 residues. For the CDR3, the DNA is TGTGCCAGCTCACCCTCTTCTTCTTCTAACACTGAAGCTTTCTTT. This encodes CASSPSSSSNTEAFF.

The chain employs TRBV30 and TRBJ1-2, with 8 bases matching TRBD1. The J segment lost 5 bases and the V segment lost 0 bases, leaving 8 bases of the junction unmatched. CDR1 GTSNPN and CDR2 SVGIG come from the germline V gene (reference sequence). There are 15 residues in the CDR3. The CDR3 region is CAWSVRTGWRYGYTF. The CDR3 DNA sequence: TGTGCCTGGAGTGTACGGACAGGGTGGCGGTATGGCTACACCTTC.

This chain's CDR3 is CASSGTSGISYNEQFF. DNA for the CDR3: TGTGCCAGCAGCGGTACTAGCGGCATCTCCTACAATGAGCAGTTCTTC. V and J are TRBV9 and TRBJ2-1, with 8 bases matching TRBD2. V trimming: 3 bases; J trimming: 0 bases; junction bases outside the gene matches: 5. CDR1 and CDR2 (germline): SGDLS, YYNGEE. This CDR3 is 16 amino acids long.

The J gene is TRBJ2-7, the V gene TRBV19, with a weak D call TRBD1 (7 bases). V was cut by 5 bases and J by 2 bases, with 19 bases left in between. This CDR3 has 16 amino acids. The germline gives CDR1 LNHDA, CDR2 SQIVND (reference sequence). The CDR3 bases are TGTGCCAGTAGTTCGGTATGGCGGGACAGAACCTACGAGCAGTACTTC. This codes for CASSSVWRDRTYEQYF.

The chain has TRBV7-2 and TRBJ1-6; weak D call: TRBD1 (5 bases). The germline V gene has CDR1 SGHTA and CDR2 FQGNSA. V gave up 1 base and J gave up 10 bases, with 11 bases separating them. This CDR3 contains 14 residues. Here the CDR3 DNA reads TGTGCCAGCAGCTTAGGGGGGGGTGGATCACCCCTCCACTTT. Translated: CASSLGGGGSPLHF.